This T cell receptor beta chain comes out of a study of T cell responses to AZD1222 COVID-19 vaccine (dated by TCRdb to about 2021). With respect to the entire study: TCR sequencing was performed for 233 trial participants, of whom around 210 were given two doses of AZD1222 and approximately 25 were given two doses of MenACWY control vaccine. Trial participants were enrolled by age into 18-55, 56-69 and 70-plus year subgroups, with 148, 28 and 57 TCR-sequenced participants respectively. The study at large found these results: Spike-specific TCR breadth and depth rose significantly after two AZD1222 doses compared with day 0 and with MenACWY recipients. Participants were mostly white British, with more females than males. The authors suggested clonal diversity may have been underestimated. Because no day 14 peak-response samples were available, the repertoires could be characterized only after the peak T cell response. The 56-69-year group was small, and its depth increase did not reach significance, likely because of low power. Only five or six AZD1222 recipients were SARS-CoV-2 seropositive at baseline, limiting conclusions about previously exposed vaccinees. Epitopes outside the regions mutated in the B.1.351 and B.1.1.7 variants were reportedly recognized by nearly half of the unique spike-specific TCRs. CD4 TCRs associated with the vaccine covered the entire spike protein, and the dominant responses were in regions 160-218 and 743-854.

Sample time point, as interpreted from the label and publication: about 28 days (+/-7) after the second vaccine dose. AZD1222 recipients whose second dose came at about 4 weeks and those whose second dose came at about 12 weeks were combined into one group, since spike-specific TCR depth and breadth did not differ between the two schedules. Vaccinee samples were obtained from the UK trials COV001 and COV002, which included a single-blind randomized controlled phase 2/3 trial of AZD1222 (ChAdOx1 nCoV-19) in healthy adults. For TCRbeta chain sequencing, PBMC samples were collected from trial participants at day 0 and at day 28 after the second dose. To note about this clone: Its antigen is currently not known. The record has no base qualities; no much larger clone is one base away.

The CDR3 sequence holds 15 residues, the cysteine and phenylalanine included. Here the CDR3 DNA is all that survives: 45 bases in frame from base 1. Here V drops 6 bases and J drops 6 bases, and the junction holds 7 bases not matched to any gene. Reading the germline V gene (reference sequence) gives CDR1 MNHNY and CDR2 SVGAGI. The CDR3 regions of human TCRbeta chains were analyzed by immunosequencing. Per the source publication's procedure: TCRs in the repertoires were compared against a reference library of SARS-CoV-2-specific TCRs that had been generated with the MIRA antigen-specificity platform. Breadth was defined as the fraction of unique TCRs that were SARS-CoV-2-associated, and depth was defined as the fraction of total T cells that were SARS-CoV-2-associated. Using the MIRA data, each spike-specific TCR was mapped to the spike region that the TCR reacts to and placed in a CD4 or CD8 class. Log10-transformed breadth and depth values were compared by one-way ANOVA with Sidak's multiple comparisons tests. TCRdb provides this immuneACCESS table in a form limited to in-frame rearrangements. Some clones are lacking; in checked studies, under half of them reflect an unresolved V gene, and why the rest are absent is not known. V and J calls and clone size are copied from that table; D and trimming were computed from the DNA. This sample comprises some 100,000 clones, approximately 90% of them detected only once. Approximately 7.1% of the sample comes from the top ten.

The chain is encoded by TRBV6-6 joined to TRBJ2-2; 10 junctional bases match TRBD1. The sequencing used peripheral blood, collected 28 days after the second AZD1222 dose. The sequence was obtained from an adult who received the AZD1222 COVID-19 vaccine. The nucleotides are TGTGCCAGCAGCCGAGACAGGGGGCCGTCCGGGGAGCTGTTTTTT. Translated, this is CASSRDRGPSGELFF.